The clone carrying this T cell receptor beta chain was detected a few times. The data originate from a study of T cells in Graves' hyperthyroidism and ophthalmopathy. Looking at the study overall: Peripheral blood draws took place at initial diagnosis, ahead of any treatment.

Amplified TCR beta CDR3 regions came from RNA transcripts. During a first-round RT-PCR of the TCR CDR3, the HTBI primer set was used. TCRdb re-analysed the multiplex PCR reads in MiXCR, keeping a single row per CDR3 protein. The sample has about 410,000 distinct CDR3 sequences; roughly 14% are singletons. The CDR3 totals 16 residues. Deletions cut 0 bases from V and 0 bases from J, with 9 bases between. Germline assignment: CDR1 LNHNV and CDR2 YYDKDF (reference sequence). The sequence was collected from a man in his late teens or twenties with Graves' ophthalmopathy. Sequenced material: blood. V is TRBV15 and J is TRBJ1-3; maybe TRBD1 (5 bases). The CDR3 region is CATSRDIGTSGNTIYF. The CDR3 DNA reads as TGTGCCACCAGCAGAGATATAGGGACCTCTGGAAACACCATATATTTT.